This T cell receptor beta chain was documented in a study of blood T cell repertoires in COVID-19. This CDR3 spans 16 amino acids. CDR1 and CDR2 from the germline V gene are MDHEN and SYDVKM. Trimming took 6 bases from V and 0 from J, leaving 17 bases between them. Generated by immunoSEQ multiplex PCR, the TCRdb table keeps only in-frame clones and is missing some. Found here are fewer than 400,000 clones, more than 85% of them singletons; the top ten hold around 20%. This clone was seen a handful of times. Sequenced input: PBMCs or T cells enriched from blood (not recorded which). This TCR came from a woman younger than 45 who had recovered from COVID-19. The chain is built from TRBV28 and TRBJ1-2; D perhaps matches TRBD1 (6 bases). DNA for the CDR3: TGTGCCAGCAGGACAGGCTCAGGGCCTCCTAACTATGGCTACACCTTC. Its translation is CASRTGSGPPNYGYTF.